Shown below are 5 T cell receptor beta chains from a single sample sequenced in a study of CD8+ T cells in alopecia areata. cDNA serving as the sequencing template came from extracted, reverse transcribed RNA. Generated by immunoSEQ multiplex PCR, the TCRdb table keeps only in-frame clones and is missing some. Of some 150,000 clones detected, about 53% appear once; the ten largest clones hold approximately 19%. The sample in question was CD8+ T cells sorted from blood, obtained at week 0. These receptors originate from a human donor with alopecia areata.

CDR3 DNA: TGTGCCACCAGCAACGGGGGGGCCGGGGAGACCCAGTACTTC. This encodes CATSNGGAGETQYF. This chain links TRBV15 with TRBJ2-5, with TRBD2 matching 8 bases. Per the germline V gene, CDR1 is LNHNV and CDR2 is YYDKDF (reference sequence). This CDR3 has 14 amino acids. With V trimmed by 4 bases and J by 5 bases, 6 bases remained unmatched. The whole variable domain, remainder taken from reference TRBV15 and TRBJ2-5, is DAMVIQNPRYQVTQFGKPVTLSCSQTLNHNVMYWYQQKSSQAPKLLFHYYDKDFNNEADTPDNFQSRRPNTSFCFLDIRSPGLGDTAMYLCATSNGGAGETQYFGPGTRLLVL.

Only a few counts were recorded for this clone. The chain couples TRBV11-2 to TRBJ2-4; D may be TRBD1 or TRBD2 (6 bases each). V was pared by 3 bases and J by 8 bases, with 14 bases between. Germline V gene sequence: CDR1 SGHAT, CDR2 FQNNGV. The CDR3 spans 14 residues. CDR3 in DNA: TGTGCCAGCAGCTTCTTGGGGGGCAACGACATTCAGTACTTC. Translated: CASSFLGGNDIQYF.

The chain has TRBV5-8 and TRBJ2-3; a possible D gene is TRBD1 (7 bases). CDR1 is SGHTS, CDR2 YDEGEE, per germline. CDR3 length equals 15 residues. With 5 bases removed from V and 1 base from J, the gap between germline ends came to 14 bases. The CDR3: CASSRGGGGTDTQYF. In DNA form, the CDR3 reads TGTGCCAGCAGTCGAGGAGGGGGCGGCACAGATACGCAGTATTTT.

The rearrangement links TRBV9 to TRBJ1-1; D is undetermined. The CDR3 covers 14 residues. The V end lost 0 bases, the J end lost 7 bases, and 13 bases lay between the germline ends. From germline, CDR1 is SGDLS and CDR2 YYNGEE. The CDR3 DNA sequence: TGTGCCAGCAGCGTAGAGTCACGGACCGATGAAGCTTTCTTT. Amino acids: CASSVESRTDEAFF. Drawing the rest from reference TRBV9 and TRBJ1-1, the complete variable domain is DSGVTQTPKHLITATGQRVTLRCSPRSGDLSVYWYQQSLDQGLQFLIQYYNGEERAKGNILERFSAQQFPDLHSELNLSSLELGDSALYFCASSVESRTDEAFFGQGTRLTVV.

The sample holds a few counts of this clone. Within the sample, other DNA sequences also encode this same CDR3. The chain recombines TRBV27 with TRBJ1-5; a possible D gene is TRBD1 (5 bases). V gave up 2 bases and J gave up 5 bases, with 7 bases separating them. Germline CDR1 is MNHEY and CDR2 is SMNVEV (reference sequence). The CDR3 loop spans 13 amino acids. The CDR3 DNA sequence: TGTGCCAGCAGTTTAGGAGGGGATCAGCCCCAGCATTTT. Its protein product is CASSLGGDQPQHF.